Detailed here is one T cell receptor (beta chain). Deletions cut 1 base from V and 4 bases from J, with 11 bases between. Germline CDR1 MNHNS, CDR2 SASEGT. The CDR3 length is 15 residues. Profiling relied on immunoSEQ multiplex PCR, and the TCRdb table lists in-frame clones only, not all of them. The sample comprises a few hundred thousand clones, 75% to 85% of which are singletons, and 3.5% to 4.5% rests with the top ten. This specimen belongs to a study of blood T cell repertoires in COVID-19. V gene TRBV6-1 combines with J gene TRBJ1-3; D is perhaps TRBD1 (5 bases). The receptor comes from a man in his thirties or forties with acute COVID-19. The specimen was PBMCs or T cells enriched from blood (not recorded which). Here the CDR3 reads CASSEVPGWGNTIYF. CDR3 in DNA: TGTGCCAGCAGTGAAGTCCCAGGGTGGGGAAACACCATATATTTT.